A selection of T cell receptor beta chains follows, all from one sample in a study of blood T cell repertoires in COVID-19. Clones were read by immunoSEQ multiplex PCR, and TCRdb kept only the in-frame ones, dropping some. Of hundreds of thousands of clones detected, approximately 92% appear once; the ten largest clones hold 2.4%. Sequencing was done on a sample of PBMCs or T cells enriched from blood (not recorded which). The origin of the receptors is a young woman who had recovered from COVID-19. The CDR3 runs from the conserved cysteine through the conserved F or W. Each record gives: J gene, D gene, CDR3 length, V gene, clone size, CDR3 protein, CDR3 DNA. The D gene is left open where the match is weak. The size entry is marked missing in some rows and otherwise reads once, few, many or a size class.

j_gene: TRBJ1-1
d_gene: NA
len: 14
v_gene: TRBV5-1
abundance: NA
CDR3aa: CASSLDSSNTEAFF
CDR3nt: TGCGCCAGCAGCTTGGACAGTTCCAACACTGAAGCTTTCTTT

j_gene: TRBJ1-1
d_gene: NA
len: 14
v_gene: TRBV7-6
abundance: NA
CDR3aa: CASSLGQIGTEAFF
CDR3nt: TGTGCCAGCAGCTTAGGACAGATAGGCACTGAAGCTTTCTTT

j_gene: TRBJ1-1
d_gene: TRBD1
len: 18
v_gene: TRBV24-1
abundance: NA
CDR3aa: CATSDPDRGPDGTTEAFF
CDR3nt: TGTGCCACCAGTGACCCCGACAGGGGGCCAGATGGGACCACTGAAGCTTTCTTT

j_gene: TRBJ1-2
d_gene: NA
len: 15
v_gene: TRBV7-9
abundance: NA
CDR3aa: CASSLWGHGDYGYTF
CDR3nt: TGTGCCAGCAGCTTATGGGGCCACGGCGACTATGGCTACACCTTC

j_gene: TRBJ1-5
d_gene: TRBD1
len: 16
v_gene: TRBV4-1
abundance: NA
CDR3aa: CASSPILGQTNQPQHF
CDR3nt: TGCGCCAGCAGCCCCATTCTGGGACAGACAAATCAGCCCCAGCATTTT

j_gene: TRBJ1-2
d_gene: NA
len: 14
v_gene: TRBV5-4
abundance: NA
CDR3aa: CASSFSGDGKGYTF
CDR3nt: TGTGCCAGCAGCTTTTCAGGGGATGGGAAGGGCTACACCTTC

j_gene: TRBJ2-1
d_gene: TRBD1
len: 14
v_gene: TRBV28
abundance: NA
CDR3aa: CASSSTGQGNEQFF
CDR3nt: TGTGCCAGCAGTTCGACTGGACAGGGCAATGAGCAGTTCTTC

j_gene: TRBJ1-6
d_gene: NA
len: 12
v_gene: TRBV6-5
abundance: NA
CDR3aa: CATKNGNSPLHF
CDR3nt: TGTGCCACCAAGAACGGTAATTCACCCCTCCACTTT

j_gene: TRBJ1-4
d_gene: NA
len: 15
v_gene: TRBV25-1
abundance: once
CDR3aa: CASSDPRDLGEKLFF
CDR3nt: TGTGCCAGCAGTGACCCTCGGGACTTAGGGGAAAAACTGTTTTTT

j_gene: TRBJ1-4
d_gene: TRBD1
len: 13
v_gene: TRBV14
abundance: NA
CDR3aa: CASSRIIQGRLFF
CDR3nt: TGTGCCAGCAGCCGAATTATACAGGGGAGACTGTTTTTT

j_gene: TRBJ2-2
d_gene: NA
len: 14
v_gene: TRBV5-1
abundance: NA
CDR3aa: CASSLGSGTGELFF
CDR3nt: TGCGCCAGCAGCTTGGGGTCGGGGACCGGGGAGCTGTTTTTT

j_gene: TRBJ2-1
d_gene: TRBD2
len: 14
v_gene: TRBV11-2
abundance: NA
CDR3aa: CASSLSGGYNEQFF
CDR3nt: TGTGCCAGCAGCTTAAGCGGGGGGTACAATGAGCAGTTCTTC

j_gene: TRBJ2-2
d_gene: TRBD1
len: 14
v_gene: TRBV10-1
abundance: NA
CDR3aa: CATKPGQGAGELFF
CDR3nt: TGCGCCACGAAACCGGGACAGGGGGCCGGGGAGCTGTTTTTT

j_gene: TRBJ2-3
d_gene: TRBD1
len: 16
v_gene: TRBV18
abundance: once
CDR3aa: CASSPKGQVSTDTQYF
CDR3nt: TGTGCCAGCTCACCCAAGGGACAGGTGAGCACAGATACGCAGTATTTT

j_gene: TRBJ1-1
d_gene: NA
len: 12
v_gene: TRBV28
abundance: NA
CDR3aa: CASSTGTSVAFF
CDR3nt: TGTGCCAGCAGCACAGGGACGTCAGTAGCTTTCTTT

j_gene: TRBJ1-4
d_gene: NA
len: 12
v_gene: TRBV6-1
abundance: NA
CDR3aa: CASSDQFLPLFF
CDR3nt: TGTGCCAGCAGTGACCAGTTCCTCCCCCTGTTTTTT

j_gene: TRBJ1-2
d_gene: NA
len: 15
v_gene: TRBV4-1
abundance: NA
CDR3aa: CASSQERRSNYGYTF
CDR3nt: TGCGCCAGCAGCCAAGAACGAAGGAGTAACTATGGCTACACCTTC

j_gene: TRBJ2-3
d_gene: TRBD1
len: 15
v_gene: TRBV15
abundance: NA
CDR3aa: CATSNRDRGTDTQYF
CDR3nt: TGTGCCACCAGCAACCGGGACAGGGGCACAGATACGCAGTATTTT